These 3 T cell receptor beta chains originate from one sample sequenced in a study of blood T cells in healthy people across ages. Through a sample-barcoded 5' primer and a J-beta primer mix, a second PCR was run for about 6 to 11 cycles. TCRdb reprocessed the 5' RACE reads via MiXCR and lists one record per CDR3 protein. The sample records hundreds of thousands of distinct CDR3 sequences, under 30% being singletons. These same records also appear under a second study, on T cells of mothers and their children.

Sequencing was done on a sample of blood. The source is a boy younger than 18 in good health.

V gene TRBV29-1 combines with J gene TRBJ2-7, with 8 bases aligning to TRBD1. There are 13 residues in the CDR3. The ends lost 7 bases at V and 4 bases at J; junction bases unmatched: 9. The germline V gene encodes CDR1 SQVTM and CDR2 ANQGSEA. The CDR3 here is CSAIEDREYEQYF. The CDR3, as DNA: TGCAGCGCCATCGAGGACAGGGAATACGAGCAGTACTTC.

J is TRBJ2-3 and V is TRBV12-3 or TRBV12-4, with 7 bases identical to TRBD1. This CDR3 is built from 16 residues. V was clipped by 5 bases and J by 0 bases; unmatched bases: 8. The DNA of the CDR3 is TGTGCCAGCAGTACGCGACAGGGAACGAGCACAGATACGCAGTATTTT. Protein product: CASSTRQGTSTDTQYF.

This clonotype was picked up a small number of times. The CDR3, as DNA: TGTGCCAGCAGCCAAAACCGGCAGAACTACGAGCAGTACTTC. Residues: CASSQNRQNYEQYF. The chain is built from TRBV3-1 and TRBJ2-7; D gene unclear. V lost 2 bases, J lost 3 bases, and 11 bases lay in between. CDR3 length: 14 residues. Germline V gives CDR1 LGHDT, CDR2 YNNKEL (reference sequence).